The 8 T cell receptor beta chains given below trace back to one sample, sequenced in a study of early T cells in non-severe SARS-CoV-2 infection. TCRdb ran MiXCR on the 5' RACE reads and lists one entry per CDR3 protein. The data show about 72,000 distinct CDR3 sequences, around 9.1% seen once. This sample comprised whole blood, obtained at baseline. All receptors come from an adult who was a healthcare worker with PCR-confirmed SARS-CoV-2 infection or an uninfected control (not recorded which).

This chain joins TRBV29-1 and TRBJ1-1, with 7 bases fitting TRBD1. Germline values: CDR1 SQVTM, CDR2 ANQGSEA. V lost 5 bases to trimming and J lost 4 bases; unmatched junction nucleotides: 7. CDR3 size: 13 residues. The CDR3 sequence: CSVTTSGGTEAFF. In DNA form, the CDR3 reads TGCAGCGTTACCACCTCAGGGGGCACTGAAGCTTTCTTT.

The chain carries TRBV29-1 and TRBJ2-3; D might be TRBD2 (6 bases). Germline V gene lookup returns CDR1 SQVTM and CDR2 ANQGSEA. With 4 bases removed from V and 0 bases from J, the gap between germline ends came to 17 bases. CDR3 length: 16 residues. In DNA form, the CDR3 reads TGCAGCGTTGGGTCGCCCCTAGCGACGAGCACAGATACGCAGTATTTT. It is translated as CSVGSPLATSTDTQYF.

This clonotype was recorded a few times. The CDR3 DNA sequence: TGTGCCAGCAGCTCGATGGGACAGGGTTACGAGCAGTACTTC. Translated, it gives CASSSMGQGYEQYF. V is TRBV5-4 and J is TRBJ2-7; 9 nucleotides line up with TRBD1. Germline CDR1 and CDR2: SGHNT and YYREEE (reference sequence). V gave up 3 bases and J gave up 4 bases; unmatched junction bases: 5. The CDR3 covers 14 residues. Looking up the rest from reference TRBV5-4 and TRBJ2-7 gives the full variable domain: ETGVTQSPTHLIKTRGQQVTLRCSSQSGHNTVSWYQQALGQGPQFIFQYYREEENGRGNFPPRFSGLQFPNYSSELNVNALELDDSALYLCASSSMGQGYEQYFGPGTRLTVT.

This clonotype occurred many times. V is TRBV27 and J is TRBJ2-6; a weak D match, TRBD1 (6 bases). The CDR3 runs 19 residues. Germline V lookup: CDR1 MNHEY, CDR2 SMNVEV (reference sequence). V was trimmed by 0 bases and J by 1 base, leaving 16 bases between them. Here the CDR3 DNA reads TGTGCCAGCAGTTTATCGTGGACAGACCCCCCATCTGGGGCCAACGTCCTGACTTTC. Its protein is CASSLSWTDPPSGANVLTF.

This clonotype has more than one count but fewer than ten. The V and J genes are TRBV29-1 and TRBJ2-7, with D perhaps matching TRBD1 (5 bases). Germline lookup yields CDR1 SQVTM and CDR2 ANQGSEA. The CDR3 is 13 residues long. V lost 7 bases to trimming and J lost 3 bases, with 16 bases between them. The CDR3 DNA reads as TGCAGCGCCAGGGCTGCATGGGACTACGAGCAGTACTTC. Translation gives CSARAAWDYEQYF.

This clonotype turned up a few times. V is TRBV20-1 and J is TRBJ2-3, with a tentative D call TRBD1 (5 bases). CDR1 is DFQATT, CDR2 SNEGSKA, per germline (reference sequence). This CDR3 spans 15 amino acids. V was trimmed by 1 base and J by 3 bases, leaving 14 bases between them. CDR3 in amino acids: CSARVPGQWTDTQYF. The CDR3 DNA follows: TGCAGTGCTAGAGTTCCAGGGCAATGGACAGATACGCAGTATTTT.

This clonotype was seen repeatedly, ten times or more. This chain links TRBV20-1 with TRBJ1-6, with D tentatively TRBD1 (6 bases). The CDR3 loop spans 13 amino acids. Germline V CDR1 and CDR2: DFQATT, SNEGSKA (reference sequence). Trimming cost V 5 bases and J 5 bases, with 10 bases left between them. The DNA of the CDR3 is TGCAGTGCTTATAACAGGGATAATTCACCCCTCCACTTT. This gives the protein CSAYNRDNSPLHF.

This chain joins TRBV5-4 and TRBJ2-5; 9 bases agree with TRBD1. CDR3 size: 14 residues. The germline V gene has CDR1 SGHNT and CDR2 YYREEE (reference sequence). The J segment lost 5 bases and the V segment lost 4 bases, leaving 6 bases of the junction unmatched. The CDR3 reads CASSTQGAAETQYF. The CDR3 coding sequence is TGTGCCAGCAGCACACAGGGGGCTGCGGAGACCCAGTACTTC.